This TCR beta chain came from a study of response to subunit inactivated influenza vaccine. The sample holds a few counts of this clonotype. Antigen specificity is unknown. Looked up from germline, CDR1 is KGHSH and CDR2 is LQKENI. CDR3 length: 17 residues. Unmatched junction bases numbered 9, after V lost 0 bases and J lost 4 bases. TCRdb independently ran MiXCR on the RT-PCR reads; one entry per CDR3 protein. This sample has hundreds of thousands of distinct CDR3 sequences; approximately 16% occur once, and the top ten carry around 3%. Study results and limitations: Authors suggested each seasonal influenza vaccination recruits few new T cells.

The sequencing here drew on CD4+ T cells sorted from PBMCs, taken less than 30 months after vaccination. The clonotype was recovered from a man aged 50-75 years who received an inactivated influenza vaccine. V and J are TRBV18 and TRBJ2-3; 8 bases match TRBD1. The CDR3 DNA is TGTGCCAGCTCACCACCGATGGGACAGGAGAGACCAGATACGCAGTATTTT. Its translation: CASSPPMGQERPDTQYF.